The 4 T cell receptor beta chains below were found in one sample sequenced in a study of blood T cell repertoires in COVID-19. The repertoire was sequenced with immunoSEQ multiplex PCR; TCRdb's copy has only in-frame clones and lacks some. Among under 350,000 clones listed, around nine tenths were seen once. Sequenced material: PBMCs or T cells enriched from blood (not recorded which). These receptors were obtained from a woman aged 55 to 70 who had recovered from COVID-19.

V is TRBV9 and J is TRBJ1-3, with D tentatively TRBD1 (6 bases). Trimming pared 0 bases from V and 0 bases from J, leaving 13 bases between. CDR1 and CDR2 from the germline V gene are SGDLS and YYNGEE. The CDR3 is made up of 17 amino acids. The CDR3 spells CASSVEWTASSGNTIYF. CDR3 DNA: TGTGCCAGCAGCGTAGAGTGGACAGCAAGCTCTGGAAACACCATATATTTT.

This clone was found a few times. The chain employs TRBV7-3 and TRBJ2-1, with D possibly TRBD2 on 5 matching bases. CDR1 SGHTA and CDR2 FQGTGA come from the germline V gene. V was pared by 1 base and J by 4 bases, with 11 bases between. The CDR3 has 15 residues. The CDR3 loop reads CASSLSGPAYNEQFF. The CDR3 DNA sequence: TGTGCCAGCAGCTTAAGCGGGCCGGCTTACAATGAGCAGTTCTTC.

This chain connects TRBV10-3 to TRBJ2-7; TRBD2 aligns across 7 bases. The CDR3 spans 14 residues. Germline V gene sequence: CDR1 ENHRY, CDR2 SYGVKD. J gave up 6 bases and V 6 bases, and 11 bases lay outside the gene matches. The CDR3 loop reads CAIRVTPGGSEQYF. The DNA for the CDR3 is TGTGCCATCAGGGTGACTCCGGGGGGAAGCGAGCAGTACTTC.

V and J are TRBV19 and TRBJ1-1, with D possibly matching TRBD1 (5 bases). V dropped 4 bases and J dropped 3 bases, with 12 bases sitting between them. The CDR3 consists of 14 residues. Per germline, CDR1 LNHDA and CDR2 SQIVND (reference sequence). CDR3 protein: CASSSPREDTEAFF. The CDR3 DNA reads as TGTGCCAGTAGTAGTCCCAGGGAGGACACTGAAGCTTTCTTT. The variable domain in full, with the rest retrieved from reference TRBV19 and TRBJ1-1, is DGGITQSPKYLFRKEGQNVTLSCEQNLNHDAMYWYRQDPGQGLRLIYYSQIVNDFQKGDIAEGYSVSREKKESFPLTVTSAQKNPTAFYLCASSSPREDTEAFFGQGTRLTVV.